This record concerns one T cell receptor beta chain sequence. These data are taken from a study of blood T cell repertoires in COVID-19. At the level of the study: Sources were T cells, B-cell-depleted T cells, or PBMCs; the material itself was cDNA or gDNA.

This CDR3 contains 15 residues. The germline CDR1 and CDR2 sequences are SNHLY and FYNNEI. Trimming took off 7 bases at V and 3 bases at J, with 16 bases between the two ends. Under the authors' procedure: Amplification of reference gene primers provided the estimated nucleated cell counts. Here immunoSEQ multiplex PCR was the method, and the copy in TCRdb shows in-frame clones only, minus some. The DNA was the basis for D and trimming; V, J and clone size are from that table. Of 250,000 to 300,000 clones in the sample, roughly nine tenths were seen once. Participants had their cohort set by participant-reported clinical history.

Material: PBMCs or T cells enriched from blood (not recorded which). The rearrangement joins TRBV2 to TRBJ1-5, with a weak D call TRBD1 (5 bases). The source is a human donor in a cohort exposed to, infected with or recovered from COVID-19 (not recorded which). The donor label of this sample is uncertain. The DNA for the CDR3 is TGTGCCAGCAACACGCAGGGTTTACACAATCAGCCCCAGCATTTT. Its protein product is CASNTQGLHNQPQHF.